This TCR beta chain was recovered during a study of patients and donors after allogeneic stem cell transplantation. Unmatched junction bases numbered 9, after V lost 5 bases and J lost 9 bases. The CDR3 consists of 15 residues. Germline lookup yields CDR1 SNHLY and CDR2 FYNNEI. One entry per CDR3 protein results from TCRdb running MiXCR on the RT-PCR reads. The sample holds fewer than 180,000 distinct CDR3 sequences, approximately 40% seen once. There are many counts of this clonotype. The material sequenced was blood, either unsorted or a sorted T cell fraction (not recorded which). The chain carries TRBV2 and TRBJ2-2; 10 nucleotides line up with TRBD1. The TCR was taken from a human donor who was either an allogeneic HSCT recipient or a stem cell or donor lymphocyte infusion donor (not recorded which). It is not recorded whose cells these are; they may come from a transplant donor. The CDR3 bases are TGTGCCAGCAGTTGGGACAGGGGACATCGGCGGGAGCTGTTTTTT. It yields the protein CASSWDRGHRRELFF.